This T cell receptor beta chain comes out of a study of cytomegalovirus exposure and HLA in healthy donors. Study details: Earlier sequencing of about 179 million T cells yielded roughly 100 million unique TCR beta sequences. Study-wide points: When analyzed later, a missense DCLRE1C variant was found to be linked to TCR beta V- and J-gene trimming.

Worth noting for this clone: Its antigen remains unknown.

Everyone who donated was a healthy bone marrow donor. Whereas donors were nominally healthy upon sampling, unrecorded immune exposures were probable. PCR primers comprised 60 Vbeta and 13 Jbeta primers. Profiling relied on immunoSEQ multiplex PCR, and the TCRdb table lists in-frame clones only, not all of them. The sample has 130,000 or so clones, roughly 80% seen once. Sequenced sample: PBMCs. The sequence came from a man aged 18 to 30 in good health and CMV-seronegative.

DNA for the CDR3: TGTGCCAGCAGTTTACTCCACAGGGTCAGAGGGACTGAAGCTTTCTTT. Protein product: CASSLLHRVRGTEAFF. The genes are TRBV27 and TRBJ1-1; D may be TRBD1 (6 bases). From germline, CDR1 is MNHEY and CDR2 SMNVEV (reference sequence). CDR3 length: 16 residues. V gave up 2 bases and J gave up 5 bases, with 18 bases separating them.